The entry below gives a single TCR beta chain sequence along with its context. The target antigen is unknown. This table comes from immunoSEQ multiplex PCR, and its TCRdb copy is limited to in-frame clones, with some not included. The sample lists 100,000 to 150,000 clones; over 85% were seen once. The CDR3 is 17 residues long. Germline loops: CDR1 LNHDA, CDR2 SQIVND (reference sequence). V was clipped by 5 bases and J by 8 bases; unmatched bases: 19. These data belong to a study of T cell responses to AZD1222 COVID-19 vaccine. Study findings and constraints: Only a handful of people who got AZD1222 tested seropositive at baseline. Among the donors, most were white British and more were female, and clonal diversity was possibly underestimated. Reports say nearly half of spike-specific TCRs go after unmutated variant regions. The repertoires were collected only after the peak T cell response.

The sample in question was peripheral blood, obtained 28 days after the second AZD1222 dose. The clonotype comes from an adult who received the AZD1222 COVID-19 vaccine. This chain links TRBV19 with TRBJ2-3, with TRBD2 matching 7 bases. CDR3 bases: TGTGCCAGTAGTCTTCAATCGACAGCGAATGGCGGGGGTACGCAGTATTTT. Protein: CASSLQSTANGGGTQYF.